The entry below describes one T cell receptor (beta chain). The sample is drawn from a study of T cell changes during pregnancy in multiple sclerosis. Per the germline V gene, CDR1 is SGHAT and CDR2 is FQNNGV. J lost 3 bases, V lost 5 bases, and 10 bases had no gene match. CDR3 length: 17 residues. This table comes from immunoSEQ multiplex PCR, and its TCRdb copy is limited to in-frame clones, with some not included. Of under 65,000 clones listed, 92% are singletons. Sequenced here: CD4+ T cells from peripheral blood mononuclear cells, sampled after pregnancy. This rearrangement joins TRBV11-2 to TRBJ1-6; 7 bases fit TRBD1. The TCR was taken from a female donor with multiple sclerosis, enrolled in a pregnancy study. The CDR3 sequence is CASSPITGAFYNSPLHF. DNA of the CDR3: TGTGCCAGCAGCCCCATAACAGGGGCCTTCTATAATTCACCCCTCCACTTT.